Listed here are 32 T cell receptor beta chains from one sample, sequenced in a study of blood T cell repertoires in COVID-19. The method was immunoSEQ multiplex PCR; TCRdb's version includes in-frame clones alone and lacks a portion of them. The profile shows about 200,000 clones, 70% to 90% of them singletons. The specimen was PBMCs or T cells enriched from blood (not recorded which). The receptors shown here come from a woman between 40 and 50 years old with acute COVID-19.

The chain uses TRBV4-1 and TRBJ1-2; tentative D call: TRBD1 (5 bases). Germline loops: CDR1 MGHRA, CDR2 YSYEKL. V gave up 2 bases and J gave up 8 bases, with 15 bases separating them. The CDR3 sequence is 14 residues long. The CDR3 DNA is TGCGCCAGCAGCCAACACAGTCAGGGTAAAGGCTACACCTTC. This gives the protein CASSQHSQGKGYTF.

This rearrangement joins TRBV5-1 to TRBJ2-7; tentative D call: TRBD2 (6 bases). The V gene lost 4 bases and the J gene lost 6 bases, with 11 bases spanning the gap. CDR1 and CDR2 from the germline V gene are SGHRS and YFSETQ. This CDR3 spans 12 amino acids. As DNA, the CDR3 is TGCGCCAGCAGCCCCGGGAGCGGCGAGCAGTACTTC. Translating gives CASSPGSGEQYF. Together with reference TRBV5-1 and TRBJ2-7, the CDR3 gives the full variable domain: KAGVTQTPRYLIKTRGQQVTLSCSPISGHRSVSWYQQTPGQGLQFLFEYFSETQRNKGNFPGRFSGRQFSNSRSEMNVSTLELGDSALYLCASSPGSGEQYFGPGTRLTVT.

V is TRBV28 and J is TRBJ1-5, with 7 bases identical to TRBD1. The germline CDR1 and CDR2 sequences are MDHEN and SYDVKM. V shed 2 bases and J 11 bases; nucleotides not matched to a gene: 12. This CDR3 comprises 15 residues. The CDR3 region has the DNA TGTGCCAGCAGTTTAGGGACAGTCCATGGGAAGGCCCAGCATTTT. Its protein product is CASSLGTVHGKAQHF.

This clone was detected a few times. V is TRBV7-2 and J is TRBJ2-1, with 9 positions matching TRBD2. V lost 0 bases, J lost 4 bases, and 7 bases stayed unmatched. The CDR3 is made up of 17 amino acids. The germline CDR1 and CDR2 sequences are SGHTA and FQGNSA. The DNA of the CDR3 is TGTGCCAGCAGCTTAGCGCGGCGGGAGGGTCCTTACAATGAGCAGTTCTTC. Its translation is CASSLARREGPYNEQFF.

The rearrangement links TRBV25-1 to TRBJ2-5, with TRBD2 as a possible D gene (5 bases). The length of the CDR3 is 15 residues. Germline CDR1 reads MGHDK; CDR2 reads SYGVNS. The V and J ends lost 6 bases and 0 bases respectively, with 14 bases between them. The CDR3 DNA is TGTGCCAGCAGCCATCCGGGAACGTACCAAGAGACCCAGTACTTC. Translating it yields CASSHPGTYQETQYF.

The V gene is TRBV2, the J gene TRBJ2-1; 12 bases match TRBD2. Looked up from germline, CDR1 is SNHLY and CDR2 is FYNNEI. The CDR3 loop spans 16 amino acids. V lost 6 bases, J lost 2 bases, and 5 bases stayed unmatched. The CDR3 DNA sequence: TGTGCCAGCAGGCGACTAGCGGGAGTAACCTACAATGAGCAGTTCTTC. Protein: CASRRLAGVTYNEQFF.

This clone showed up just once. The chain recombines TRBV6-5 with TRBJ2-7; D remains unclear. Germline lookup yields CDR1 MNHEY and CDR2 SVGAGI. The CDR3 has 13 amino acids. V was clipped by 7 bases and J by 5 bases, with 15 bases between them. CDR3 bases: TGTGCCAGCATCCGGTCCCCACGTAACGAGCAGTACTTC. Translating gives CASIRSPRNEQYF.

This chain connects TRBV18 to TRBJ2-1; TRBD2 aligns across 9 bases. The germline V gene has CDR1 KGHSH and CDR2 LQKENI. With 6 bases clipped from V and 0 bases from J, the junction kept 15 bases outside the gene matches. CDR3 size: 19 residues. The CDR3 DNA follows: TGTGCCAGCTCGCCCTTCCTCCATCTAGCGGGGAGCTCCTACAATGAGCAGTTCTTC. This sequence encodes CASSPFLHLAGSSYNEQFF.

The CDR3 nucleotides are TGTGCCAGCAGCTCGCAAAGGGACAGCTTTAATTCACCCCTCCACTTT. It specifies CASSSQRDSFNSPLHF. The rearrangement uses TRBV7-2 and TRBJ1-6, with 7 bases matching TRBD1. The V and J ends lost 4 bases and 6 bases, in that order; junction bases with no gene match: 9. This CDR3 comprises 16 residues. Germline V gene data show CDR1 as SGHTA and CDR2 as FQGNSA.

This clone was seen a single time. The V call is TRBV3-1 (or the pseudogene TRBV3-2), the J call TRBJ1-2, with 9 positions matching TRBD1. The CDR3 spans 18 residues. Germline loops: CDR1 LGHDT, CDR2 YNNKEL (reference sequence). The V segment lost 0 bases and the J segment 2 bases; nucleotides outside the gene matches: 10. CDR3 region: CASSQDLSGTGSNYGYTF. The CDR3 DNA reads as TGTGCCAGCAGCCAAGATCTTTCCGGGACAGGGTCCAACTATGGCTACACCTTC.

The V gene is TRBV28, the J gene TRBJ2-5, with 7 positions matching TRBD1. The CDR3 length is 18 residues. V lost 2 bases to trimming and J lost 5 bases; unmatched junction nucleotides: 17. Looked up from germline, CDR1 is MDHEN and CDR2 is SYDVKM. CDR3 in DNA: TGTGCCAGCAGTTTAGACTGGCGACAGGGTAGTGTGGAGGAGACCCAGTACTTC. Protein sequence: CASSLDWRQGSVEETQYF.

The CDR3 nucleotides are TGTGCCAGTAGTATAGAGGACAGGGTTGGCATTCAGTACTTC. Protein product: CASSIEDRVGIQYF. The V and J genes are TRBV19 and TRBJ2-4, with 8 nucleotides matching TRBD1. Germline CDR1 and CDR2: LNHDA and SQIVND (reference sequence). The V gene end was trimmed by 0 bases and the J gene end by 9 bases; junction bases not matched to a gene: 4. The CDR3 is 14 amino acids.

V and J are TRBV24-1 and TRBJ1-2, with TRBD1 identical over 9 bases. There are 12 residues in the CDR3. CDR1 is KGHDR, CDR2 SFDVKD, per germline. V lost 11 bases, J lost 4 bases, and 4 bases stayed unmatched. The CDR3 is CAKLTGGYGYTF. CDR3 nucleotides: TGTGCCAAGCTGACAGGGGGCTATGGCTACACCTTC.

The V and J genes are TRBV4-3 and TRBJ2-3; no clear D. This CDR3 has 16 amino acids. Trimming left V 0 bases short and J 4 bases short, with 14 bases between. Germline V gives CDR1 LGHNA, CDR2 YSLEER. DNA of the CDR3: TGCGCCAGCAGCCAAGACAGACTTAACCGGGCAGATACGCAGTATTTT. This codes for CASSQDRLNRADTQYF.

J is TRBJ1-2 and V is TRBV5-1; 8 bases map to TRBD1. J lost 6 bases, V lost 0 bases, and 4 bases had no gene match. Germline CDR1 reads SGHRS; CDR2 reads YFSETQ. This CDR3 comprises 14 residues. The CDR3 region has the DNA TGCGCCAGCAGCTTGGCCACAGGGGGGGATGGCTACACCTTC. Encoded protein: CASSLATGGDGYTF.

This chain connects TRBV24-1 to TRBJ2-1, with D possibly matching TRBD1 (5 bases). This CDR3 region has 18 residues. The germline V gene encodes CDR1 KGHDR and CDR2 SFDVKD. Trimming removed 3 bases at V and 5 bases at J, with 22 bases between. The CDR3 nucleotides read TGTGCCACCAGTGATAATTACAGGACCCTGGGCCCTAACAATGAGCAGTTCTTC. Protein: CATSDNYRTLGPNNEQFF.

V gene TRBV28 combines with J gene TRBJ1-1, with TRBD1 matching over 9 bases. CDR3 length: 18 residues. Germline V gene data show CDR1 as MDHEN and CDR2 as SYDVKM. Trimming removed 6 bases from V and 3 bases from J; junction bases left unmatched: 17. The CDR3: CASSPRQGGPPGDTEAFF. In DNA form, the CDR3 reads TGTGCCAGCAGCCCTCGACAGGGGGGTCCTCCGGGGGACACTGAAGCTTTCTTT. Using reference TRBV28 and TRBJ1-1 for the parts outside the CDR3, the full variable domain is DVKVTQSSRYLVKRTGEKVFLECVQDMDHENMFWYRQDPGLGLRLIYFSYDVKMKEKGDIPEGYSVSREKKERFSLILESASTNQTSMYLCASSPRQGGPPGDTEAFFGQGTRLTVV.

The genes are TRBV2 and TRBJ2-6; D might be TRBD2 (6 bases). The germline V gene has CDR1 SNHLY and CDR2 FYNNEI. The V end lost 8 bases, the J end lost 0 bases, and 11 bases lay between the germline ends. CDR3 size: 15 residues. DNA of the CDR3: TGTGCCAGCCGCACGGAGGGCTCTGGGGCCAACGTCCTGACTTTC. Its protein is CASRTEGSGANVLTF.

The rearrangement joins TRBV28 to TRBJ1-4, with 7 bases fitting TRBD1. CDR3 length equals 13 residues. The trim removed 8 bases at V and 0 bases at J, leaving 0 bases unmatched. Germline CDR1 MDHEN, CDR2 SYDVKM. CDR3 nucleotide sequence: TGTGCCAGCGGACAGGCAACTAATGAAAAACTGTTTTTT. Translation: CASGQATNEKLFF.

The gene calls are TRBV3-1 (or the pseudogene TRBV3-2) and TRBJ2-5, with a possible D match to TRBD1 (5 bases). V was trimmed by 1 base and J by 5 bases, leaving 14 bases between them. Germline V gene sequence: CDR1 LGHDT, CDR2 YNNKEL (reference sequence). CDR3 length equals 15 residues. CDR3 DNA sequence: TGTGCCAGCAGCCAAGTTTACTCCAGGGCGGAGACCCAGTACTTC. Its translation: CASSQVYSRAETQYF.

This chain joins TRBV28 and TRBJ1-5, with 8 bases lining up with TRBD1. The CDR3 loop spans 16 amino acids. V was pared by 10 bases and J by 0 bases, with 11 bases of the junction left unmatched. Germline V gene lookup returns CDR1 MDHEN and CDR2 SYDVKM. CDR3 sequence reads: CATRAGGLGSNQPQHF. The CDR3 DNA reads TGTGCCACCCGGGCAGGGGGCCTCGGTAGCAATCAGCCCCAGCATTTT. Drawing the rest from reference TRBV28 and TRBJ1-5, the complete variable domain is DVKVTQSSRYLVKRTGEKVFLECVQDMDHENMFWYRQDPGLGLRLIYFSYDVKMKEKGDIPEGYSVSREKKERFSLILESASTNQTSMYLCATRAGGLGSNQPQHFGDGTRLSIL.

V is TRBV7-2 and J is TRBJ2-1; D not certain. Trimming took off 2 bases at V and 6 bases at J, with 14 bases between the two ends. Germline V gives CDR1 SGHTA, CDR2 FQGNSA. The CDR3 extends over 15 amino acids. This CDR3 is CASSLRPAPLNEQFF. CDR3 DNA: TGTGCCAGCAGCTTACGACCAGCGCCACTCAATGAGCAGTTCTTC.

Remarks on this clone: This sample includes further DNA sequences coding for the same CDR3. The chain couples TRBV5-6 to TRBJ1-2, with unresolved D. There are 13 residues in the CDR3. V shed 0 bases and J shed 2 bases, with 5 bases lying between them. Germline V gene lookup returns CDR1 SGHDT and CDR2 YYEEEE. This chain's CDR3 is CASSLGRNYGYTF. The CDR3 DNA sequence: TGTGCCAGCAGCTTGGGGCGGAACTATGGCTACACCTTC. Looking up the rest from reference TRBV5-6 and TRBJ1-2 gives the full variable domain: DAGVTQSPTHLIKTRGQQVTLRCSPKSGHDTVSWYQQALGQGPQFIFQYYEEEERQRGNFPDRFSGHQFPNYSSELNVNALLLGDSALYLCASSLGRNYGYTFGSGTRLTVV.

The chain joins TRBV5-4 to TRBJ2-7; 8 nucleotides match TRBD1. V lost 4 bases, J lost 4 bases, and 10 bases stayed unmatched. From germline, CDR1 is SGHNT and CDR2 YYREEE (reference sequence). The CDR3 runs 15 residues. CDR3 nucleotide sequence: TGTGCCAGCAGCCCCGGGACAGGCATTGTGTACGAGCAGTACTTC. Its translation: CASSPGTGIVYEQYF.

This chain joins TRBV27 and TRBJ1-5, with 8 bases identical to TRBD1. The junction had 10 bases not matched to a gene; V was cut back by 5 bases and J by 4 bases. This CDR3 comprises 16 residues. Germline V gene sequence: CDR1 MNHEY, CDR2 SMNVEV (reference sequence). The DNA for the CDR3 is TGTGCCAGCAGTCCCCTTGACAGGGGAGCTAATCAGCCCCAGCATTTT. Translation gives CASSPLDRGANQPQHF.

This chain uses TRBV3-1 (or the pseudogene TRBV3-2) with TRBJ1-1, with TRBD1 identical over 10 bases. V dropped 4 bases and J dropped 1; count of bases not matched to a gene: 3. From germline, CDR1 is LGHDT and CDR2 YNNKEL (reference sequence). CDR3 length: 15 amino acids. The CDR3 here is CASSRRQGANTEAFF. DNA of the CDR3: TGTGCCAGCAGCCGTAGACAGGGGGCGAACACTGAAGCTTTCTTT.

This clone appeared once. The rearrangement links TRBV15 to TRBJ2-3; a weak D match, TRBD2 (5 bases). Trimming removed 11 bases at V and 2 bases at J, with 11 bases between. Looked up from germline, CDR1 is LNHNV and CDR2 is YYDKDF (reference sequence). The CDR3 length is 12 residues. The CDR3 coding sequence is TGTGCCGCCGGACTGGACACAGATACGCAGTATTTT. It codes for CAAGLDTDTQYF.

The chain employs TRBV7-6 and TRBJ2-1, with 9 bases that match TRBD2. This CDR3 comprises 15 residues. V was clipped by 0 bases and J by 7 bases; unmatched bases: 4. CDR1 is SGHVS and CDR2 is FNYEAQ in the germline V gene. CDR3 sequence (DNA): TGTGCCAGCAGCTTAGCACTAGCGGGTGGGAATGAGCAGTTCTTC. It is translated as CASSLALAGGNEQFF.

Of note for this clone: Other nucleotide sequences from this sample produce the same CDR3. J is TRBJ1-5 and V is TRBV29-1; D is possibly TRBD1 (5 bases). V dropped 4 bases and J dropped 2 bases, with 9 bases sitting between them. This CDR3 region has 13 residues. Germline loops: CDR1 SQVTM, CDR2 ANQGSEA. CDR3 DNA: TGCAGCGTTGGCGCGGGGGGCAATCAGCCCCAGCATTTT. Residues: CSVGAGGNQPQHF.

The chain combines TRBV6-2 or TRBV6-3 with TRBJ2-1; D ambiguous. Deletions cut 4 bases from V and 0 bases from J, with 10 bases between. The CDR3 loop spans 15 amino acids. Germline CDR1 MNHEY, CDR2 SVGEGT. The CDR3 spells CASSFRTSSYNEQFF. CDR3 coding DNA: TGTGCCAGCAGTTTTCGTACGAGCTCCTACAATGAGCAGTTCTTC.

The V gene is TRBV29-1, the J gene TRBJ1-2; D may be TRBD1 (5 bases). The CDR3 consists of 11 residues. The V gene's germline CDR1 is SQVTM and CDR2 ANQGSEA. Trimming shortened V by 3 bases and J by 8 bases, and 10 bases separated the two germline ends. CDR3 in DNA: TGCAGCGTTGAGGCAGGGAAAGGCTACACCTTC. It encodes CSVEAGKGYTF.

J is TRBJ1-2 and V is TRBV28; TRBD1 agrees at 7 bases. This CDR3 is built from 15 residues. Unmatched junction bases numbered 10, after V lost 1 base and J lost 8 bases. Per germline, CDR1 MDHEN and CDR2 SYDVKM. The chain's CDR3 is CASSLLQQGLRGYTF. In DNA form, the CDR3 reads TGTGCCAGCAGTTTATTACAACAGGGGTTACGAGGCTACACCTTC.